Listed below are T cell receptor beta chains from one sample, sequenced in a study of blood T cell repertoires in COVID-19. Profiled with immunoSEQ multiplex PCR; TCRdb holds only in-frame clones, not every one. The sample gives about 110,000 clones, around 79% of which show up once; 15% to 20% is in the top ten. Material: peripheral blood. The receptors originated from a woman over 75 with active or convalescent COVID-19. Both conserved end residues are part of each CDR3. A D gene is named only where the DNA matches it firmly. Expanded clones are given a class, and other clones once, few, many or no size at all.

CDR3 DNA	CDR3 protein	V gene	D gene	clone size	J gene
TGTGCCAGCTCACCAGGACAGGTCTTGAATTATCAGCCCCAGCATTTT	CASSPGQVLNYQPQHF	TRBV18	TRBD1	.	TRBJ1-5
TGCGCCAGCAGCCAAGTAGGGGGAGGGCCGCGGAATGAGCAGTTCTTC	CASSQVGGGPRNEQFF	TRBV4-1	.	.	TRBJ2-1
TGCGCCAGCAGCCATGGAGGGTATGGGGGAGAGGCTGGGGCCAACGTCCTGACTTTC	CASSHGGYGGEAGANVLTF	TRBV4-1	.	.	TRBJ2-6
TGTGCCAGCAGCGACGACGACCCGAAGGGACTGGGTGGCTACACCTTC	CASSDDDPKGLGGYTF	TRBV5-6	.	.	TRBJ1-2
TGTGCCAGCAGTACCGGGACAGAGAGCTCCTATAATTCACCCCTCCACTTT	CASSTGTESSYNSPLHF	TRBV5-4	TRBD1	few	TRBJ1-6
TGTGCCAGCGGCGATAACGCGGGACAGGGGGCTGAGCAGTTCTTC	CASGDNAGQGAEQFF	TRBV5-4	TRBD1	.	TRBJ2-1
TGTGCCAGCAGCTTAGAGGGACTAGCGGGAGGGCCGAGCACAGATACGCAGTATTTT	CASSLEGLAGGPSTDTQYF	TRBV13	TRBD2	few	TRBJ2-3
TGCGCCAGCAGCTTGGGCGGCGGCCCGAAGTCTGGGGCCAACGTCCTGACTTTC	CASSLGGGPKSGANVLTF	TRBV5-1	.	.	TRBJ2-6
TGTGCCAGCAGCTCCCTGGAGACCCAGTACTTC	CASSSLETQYF	TRBV7-9	.	.	TRBJ2-5
TGTGCCAGCAGCAGGGGGAGTTACGAGCAGTACTTC	CASSRGSYEQYF	TRBV2	TRBD1	.	TRBJ2-7
TGTGCCAGCAGTGAATGGGGACAGCGCAATCAGCCCCAGCATTTT	CASSEWGQRNQPQHF	TRBV6-1	TRBD1	.	TRBJ1-5
TGTGCCAGCAGCACCTTGGCAGGGCAATGGTATGGCTACACCTTC	CASSTLAGQWYGYTF	TRBV11-2	.	.	TRBJ1-2
TGCGCCAGCAGCCCAGGGGGCTCCTACAATGAGCAGTTCTTC	CASSPGGSYNEQFF	TRBV10-1	TRBD1	.	TRBJ2-1
TGTGCCAGCTCACGGGACAGGAGCAATCAGCCCCAGCATTTT	CASSRDRSNQPQHF	TRBV18	TRBD1	.	TRBJ1-5
TGTGCCAGTATTGTCGTTGAGAACAGGGGCCTCAGGACTGAAGCTTTCTTT	CASIVVENRGLRTEAFF	TRBV19	TRBD1	.	TRBJ1-1
TGTGCCAGCAGTGCCCGGCGGCCTAGCAATCAGCCCCAGCATTTT	CASSARRPSNQPQHF	TRBV27	.	.	TRBJ1-5
TGCAGCGTTCAAATCACTGAAGCTTTCTTT	CSVQITEAFF	TRBV29-1	.	.	TRBJ1-1
TGCAGCGTTGACCCTTATTTTGGTCGAGCTAACTATGGCTACACCTTC	CSVDPYFGRANYGYTF	TRBV29-1	.	.	TRBJ1-2
TGCGCCAGCAGCCTTCGGACAGGGGGCTACACAGATACGCAGTATTTT	CASSLRTGGYTDTQYF	TRBV4-1	TRBD1	.	TRBJ2-3
TGTGCCATAAAGGCTGGGGGACAGGACTACAATGAGCAGTTCTTC	CAIKAGGQDYNEQFF	TRBV10-3	TRBD1	once	TRBJ2-1
TGTGCCAGCAGCATAGGAGGGTATAGAGATACGCAGTATTTT	CASSIGGYRDTQYF	TRBV7-9	.	.	TRBJ2-3
TGTGCCAGCAGGTTCGGTAGGGGATCGGGCACCGGGGAGCTGTTTTTT	CASRFGRGSGTGELFF	TRBV11-2	.	.	TRBJ2-2
TGCGCCAGCAGTGTCGGGTACACCGGGGAGCTGTTTTTT	CASSVGYTGELFF	TRBV10-2	.	many	TRBJ2-2
TGTGCCAGCAGTACTCCAGGGGCAGATACGCAGTATTTT	CASSTPGADTQYF	TRBV6-5	.	.	TRBJ2-3
TGTGCCAGCAGTTCACGGTACGGGACAAGACAAGAGACCCAGTACTTC	CASSSRYGTRQETQYF	TRBV28	.	few	TRBJ2-5
TGTGCCAGCAGCTCATCGCTCCAAGGGGGCCAAGCAGATACGCAGTATTTT	CASSSSLQGGQADTQYF	TRBV5-4	TRBD1	.	TRBJ2-3
TGTGCCAGCAGCACAATGACAGGGCGCAACGAGCAGTACTTC	CASSTMTGRNEQYF	TRBV7-9	TRBD1	many	TRBJ2-7
TGTGCCAGCAGTTTAATAATAGCGGGGACCCCTGAGCAGTACTTC	CASSLIIAGTPEQYF	TRBV27	TRBD2	once	TRBJ2-7
TGTGCCAGCAGCCAAGTCAGGGCTTCTAATGAAAAACTGTTTTTT	CASSQVRASNEKLFF	TRBV4-2	.	.	TRBJ1-4
TGTGCCAGCAGCTTACAGGAGACCCAGTACTTC	CASSLQETQYF	TRBV5-4	.	.	TRBJ2-5